Following are 21 T cell receptor beta chains from one sample sequenced in a study of blood T cell repertoires in COVID-19. Sequencing used immunoSEQ multiplex PCR; TCRdb keeps in-frame clones, though not all of them. The sample consists of 300,000 to 400,000 clones, 70% to 90% of them appearing once. The sample consisted of peripheral blood. These receptors were taken from a woman aged 25 to 45 with COVID-19, enrolled during active disease.

V is TRBV18 and J is TRBJ1-1, with D possibly being TRBD1 (5 bases). The germline gives CDR1 KGHSH, CDR2 LQKENI. Trimming left V 0 bases short and J 5 bases short, with 13 bases between. There are 15 residues in the CDR3. CDR3 sequence (DNA): TGTGCCAGCTCACCACCGGCCAGGGATGGGACTGAAGCTTTCTTT. Protein: CASSPPARDGTEAFF. The full variable domain, with the rest looked up from reference TRBV18 and TRBJ1-1, is NAGVMQNPRHLVRRRGQEARLRCSPMKGHSHVYWYRQLPEEGLKFMVYLQKENIIDESGMPKERFSAEFPKEGPSILRIQQVVRGDSAAYFCASSPPARDGTEAFFGQGTRLTVV.

The chain employs TRBV6-5 and TRBJ2-3; 12 bases match TRBD1. The germline V gene encodes CDR1 MNHEY and CDR2 SVGAGI. CDR3 length: 16 amino acids. With V trimmed by 0 bases and J by 5 bases, 3 bases remained unmatched. CDR3 sequence (DNA): TGTGCCAGCAGTTACTCGGGACAGGGGGCGAAAGATACGCAGTATTTT. Its protein is CASSYSGQGAKDTQYF.

The chain combines TRBV27 with TRBJ2-1, with 13 bases fitting TRBD2. The CDR3 totals 15 residues. Trimming removed 8 bases from V and 8 bases from J; junction bases left unmatched: 9. The germline gives CDR1 MNHEY, CDR2 SMNVEV (reference sequence). The CDR3 is CASLPLAGGAYEQFF. CDR3 coding DNA: TGTGCCAGCCTCCCACTAGCGGGGGGGGCGTATGAGCAGTTCTTC.

This clone turned up a few times. The chain links TRBV19 to TRBJ1-1; TRBD1 aligns across 7 bases. V was pared by 6 bases and J by 4 bases, with 14 bases of the junction left unmatched. CDR3 length: 16 amino acids. The germline V gene encodes CDR1 LNHDA and CDR2 SQIVND (reference sequence). CDR3 loop: CASSFDTTGAATEAFF. DNA of the CDR3: TGTGCCAGTAGCTTCGATACCACAGGGGCGGCCACTGAAGCTTTCTTT.

The chain uses TRBV27 and TRBJ2-2; 7 bases fit TRBD1. The CDR3 is made up of 15 amino acids. J lost 3 bases, V lost 4 bases, and 5 bases had no gene match. Germline loops: CDR1 MNHEY, CDR2 SMNVEV (reference sequence). In DNA form, the CDR3 reads TGTGCCAGCAGTTCCAACAGGGGCGACACCGGGGAGCTGTTTTTT. It codes for CASSSNRGDTGELFF.

The rearrangement uses TRBV6-6 and TRBJ1-5, with TRBD1 matching 10 bases. Trimming took 5 bases from V and 1 from J; bases not matched to a gene: 8. The germline CDR1 and CDR2 sequences are MNHNY and SVGAGI (reference sequence). This CDR3 is built from 17 residues. CDR3 in DNA: TGTGCCAGCAGTCGGACCCGGGACAGGGGAAGCAATCAGCCCCAGCATTTT. Translated, it gives CASSRTRDRGSNQPQHF.

The gene calls are TRBV5-1 and TRBJ2-6; D is unresolved. CDR1 and CDR2 (germline): SGHRS, YFSETQ. This CDR3 is 15 amino acids long. Trimming took 5 bases from V and 0 from J, leaving 9 bases between them. CDR3 loop: CASSRTSSGANVLTF. The DNA for the CDR3 is TGCGCCAGCAGTCGAACAAGCTCTGGGGCCAACGTCCTGACTTTC.

The chain carries TRBV19 and TRBJ1-2; D remains ambiguous. There are 13 residues in the CDR3. The germline V gene encodes CDR1 LNHDA and CDR2 SQIVND (reference sequence). Trimming removed 4 bases from V and 8 bases from J, with 14 bases in between. CDR3 bases: TGTGCCAGTAGTACGGAGTCAGAGGGAGGCTACACCTTC. Its protein is CASSTESEGGYTF.

This clone was seen more than once but under ten times. This chain links TRBV12-3 or TRBV12-4 with TRBJ1-3; D gene ambiguous. The CDR3 is 12 residues long. Trimming took 9 bases from V and 4 from J, leaving 10 bases between them. The CDR3 spells CARPHIGNTIYF. Written as DNA, the CDR3 is TGTGCCAGGCCCCACATAGGAAACACCATATATTTT.

The chain couples TRBV18 to TRBJ2-7, with TRBD2 as a possible D gene (5 bases). V gave up 3 bases and J gave up 2 bases, with 8 bases separating them. Germline loops: CDR1 KGHSH, CDR2 LQKENI. CDR3 length: 13 amino acids. In nucleotides, the CDR3 is TGTGCCAGCTCACCGGGGAGCACCTACGAGCAGTACTTC. This codes for CASSPGSTYEQYF.

The chain employs TRBV23-1 and TRBJ1-6; D ambiguous. TRBV23-1 is annotated as an ORF whose role is uncertain. Trimming took 3 bases from V and 7 from J, leaving 4 bases between them. The CDR3 runs 12 residues. CDR3 region: CASSQLNSPLHF. DNA for the CDR3: TGCGCCAGCAGTCAGCTAAATTCACCCCTCCACTTT.

The V and J genes are TRBV6-2 or TRBV6-3 and TRBJ2-5; D gene unclear. The V gene's germline CDR1 is MNHEY and CDR2 SVGEGT. V gave up 5 bases and J gave up 1 base, with 5 bases separating them. The CDR3 has 12 residues. In DNA form, the CDR3 reads TGTGCCAGCAGTCAGATCCAAGAGACCCAGTACTTC. Its translation: CASSQIQETQYF.

J is TRBJ2-2 and V is TRBV21-1; TRBD2, the table's D call, lacks a check against the DNA. TRBV21-1 has pseudogene status. This CDR3 contains 16 residues. CDR3 amino acids: CASSSIPRPNTGELFF. CDR3 in DNA: TGTGCCAGCAGCAGTATCCCGCGGCCGAACACCGGGGAGCTGTTTTTT.

The genes are TRBV24-1 and TRBJ2-1; TRBD2 aligns across 14 bases. CDR1 is KGHDR, CDR2 SFDVKD, per germline. This CDR3 spans 18 amino acids. V gave up 2 bases and J gave up 8 bases; unmatched junction bases: 10. This CDR3 is CATSDSKTSGGAGHEQFF. The CDR3 DNA reads as TGTGCCACCAGTGATTCAAAGACTAGCGGGGGGGCTGGGCATGAGCAGTTCTTC.

Turning to this clone: Its ends do not fully match the called genes, so a read error is possible. The V gene is TRBV2, the J gene TRBJ1-5; 7 bases align to TRBD1. This CDR3 is 15 amino acids long. Per the germline V gene, CDR1 is SNHLY and CDR2 is FYNNEI. The CDR3, as DNA: TGTGCCAGCAGTGAGGACAGGTTAAGCAGTCAGCCCCAGCATTTT. Translation gives CASSEDRLSSQPQHF.

V usage is TRBV5-1 and J usage is TRBJ2-3; 8 nucleotides align to TRBD2. Germline CDR1 and CDR2: SGHRS and YFSETQ. V dropped 4 bases and J dropped 3; count of bases not matched to a gene: 4. The CDR3 loop spans 14 amino acids. The CDR3 coding sequence is TGCGCCAGCAGCGGGACTAGTGCTACAGATACGCAGTATTTT. This sequence encodes CASSGTSATDTQYF. Together with reference TRBV5-1 and TRBJ2-3, the CDR3 gives the full variable domain: KAGVTQTPRYLIKTRGQQVTLSCSPISGHRSVSWYQQTPGQGLQFLFEYFSETQRNKGNFPGRFSGRQFSNSRSEMNVSTLELGDSALYLCASSGTSATDTQYFGPGTRLTVL.

The chain carries TRBV7-3 and TRBJ1-2, with D possibly TRBD1 on 5 matching bases. Trimming took off 0 bases at V and 0 bases at J, with 14 bases between the two ends. The CDR3 length is 17 residues. Germline V gene lookup returns CDR1 SGHTA and CDR2 FQGTGA. The chain's CDR3 is CASSLTLPTRANYGYTF. The CDR3 nucleotides read TGTGCCAGCAGCTTAACTCTTCCAACCAGGGCTAACTATGGCTACACCTTC.

The V and J genes are TRBV6-5 and TRBJ1-2; 7 nucleotides line up with TRBD1. CDR1 and CDR2 (germline): MNHEY, SVGAGI. There are 12 residues in the CDR3. After removal of 6 bases from V and 5 bases from J, the junction contained 3 bases not matched to a gene. In DNA, the CDR3 is TGTGCCAGCAGACAGGGGCGGTATGGCTACACCTTC. Translating it yields CASRQGRYGYTF.

The chain recombines TRBV11-2 with TRBJ2-1; TRBD1 matches at 12 bases. Per germline, CDR1 SGHAT and CDR2 FQNNGV. This CDR3 has 15 residues. V trimming: 1 base; J trimming: 8 bases; junction bases outside the gene matches: 3. The CDR3 region is CASSLAGTGGDEQFF. The CDR3 DNA follows: TGTGCCAGCAGCTTAGCCGGGACAGGGGGCGATGAGCAGTTCTTC.

The V gene is TRBV19, the J gene TRBJ1-2; D is undetermined. CDR1 LNHDA and CDR2 SQIVND come from the germline V gene (reference sequence). V dropped 6 bases and J dropped 1 base, with 15 bases sitting between them. There are 15 residues in the CDR3. The CDR3 bases are TGTGCCAGTAGCAAAAGCCCGCAATTTAACTATGGCTACACCTTC. Encoded protein: CASSKSPQFNYGYTF.

This clone was counted between two and nine times. The sample has other DNA sequences that encode this CDR3 too. This chain links TRBV9 with TRBJ2-3; the match to TRBD2 covers 8 bases. CDR3 length: 15 amino acids. Germline V gene data show CDR1 as SGDLS and CDR2 as YYNGEE. The trim removed 0 bases at V and 3 bases at J, leaving 3 bases unmatched. CDR3 in DNA: TGTGCCAGCAGCGTAGGGGCGGGGGGAACAGATACGCAGTATTTT. Its protein is CASSVGAGGTDTQYF.